This entry features one T cell receptor (beta chain) sequence. Antigen specificity is unknown. Germline-derived CDR1 and CDR2 are SGHTA and FQGNSA. There are 15 residues in the CDR3. Trimming shortened V by 5 bases and J by 0 bases, and 11 bases separated the two germline ends. The sample comes from a study of early T cells in non-severe SARS-CoV-2 infection. On the study more broadly: The chains were unpaired, and the sequenced material was bulk RNA from unsorted whole blood. Whole-study findings and limits: Database matching using VDJdb favored anti-spike CD8 responses, with private and CD4 specificities left missing.

Tagging with unique molecular identifiers was applied to individual cDNA molecules. One entry per CDR3 protein, called by TCRdb with MiXCR from the 5' RACE reads. The sample includes more than 20,000 distinct CDR3 sequences, 5.3% seen only once; the top ten take about 11%. This sequence was found in an adult who was a healthcare worker with PCR-confirmed SARS-CoV-2 infection or an uninfected control (not recorded which). Sequenced material: whole blood. This chain joins TRBV7-2 and TRBJ1-3; unclear D gene. The CDR3 region has the DNA TGTGCCAGCAGCCCCCGACCCAGCTCTGGAAACACCATATATTTT. It translates to CASSPRPSSGNTIYF.